This T cell receptor (beta chain) was sequenced in a study of T-cell memory formation after mild COVID-19. About the research overall: The two donors had largely donor-specific TCR clusters.

This clonotype has a count of ten or more. Its antigen is still unknown. Broader study findings: The main location of contracting CD4+ clones was CM and EM, and that of contracting CD8+ clones was EMRA. For second-wave clones that peaked at day 37, SARS-CoV-2 specificity went unverified. Some clones that responded were present in memory (sampled pre-infection), which suggests cross-reactive memory joined.

MiXCR, applied by TCRdb to the 5' RACE reads, yields one record per CDR3 protein. The sample holds around 510,000 distinct CDR3 sequences, about a fifth seen once. The CDR3 totals 17 residues. The junction had 10 bases not matched to a gene; V was cut back by 3 bases and J by 4 bases. Germline CDR1 is LGHNA and CDR2 is YNFKEQ. The source of this sequence is an adult woman who had mild COVID-19 (a few samples of this study predate the infection). Cell type and time point are not known. Sequencing was performed on PBMCs or a T cell subset sorted from them (not recorded which). The V gene is TRBV4-2, the J gene TRBJ2-1; 9 positions match TRBD2. CDR3 protein: CASSQEISGSSYNEQFF. CDR3 nucleotide sequence: TGTGCCAGCAGCCAGGAGATTAGCGGGAGCTCGTACAATGAGCAGTTCTTC.